This T cell receptor (beta chain) derives from a study of neoadjuvant anti-PD-1 for oral cavity cancer. Repertoires were generated with immunoSEQ multiplex PCR, while TCRdb's copy carries only in-frame clones and drops some. The top ten clones hold approximately 2% of a sample with around 13,000 clones, roughly 60% of them seen once. The CDR3 spans 18 residues. The V gene lost 0 bases and the J gene lost 4 bases, with 16 bases spanning the gap. The V gene's germline CDR1 is LGHNA and CDR2 YNFKEQ. The receptor comes from a person aged 35 to 85 with oral cavity squamous cell carcinoma. V and J are TRBV4-2 and TRBJ1-6, with D possibly being TRBD1 (5 bases). The sequences come from PBMCs, collected before nivolumab (anti-PD-1) treatment. Here the CDR3 reads CASSQESYGGAYNSPLHF. CDR3 in DNA: TGTGCCAGCAGCCAAGAATCATATGGGGGTGCTTATAATTCACCCCTCCACTTT.